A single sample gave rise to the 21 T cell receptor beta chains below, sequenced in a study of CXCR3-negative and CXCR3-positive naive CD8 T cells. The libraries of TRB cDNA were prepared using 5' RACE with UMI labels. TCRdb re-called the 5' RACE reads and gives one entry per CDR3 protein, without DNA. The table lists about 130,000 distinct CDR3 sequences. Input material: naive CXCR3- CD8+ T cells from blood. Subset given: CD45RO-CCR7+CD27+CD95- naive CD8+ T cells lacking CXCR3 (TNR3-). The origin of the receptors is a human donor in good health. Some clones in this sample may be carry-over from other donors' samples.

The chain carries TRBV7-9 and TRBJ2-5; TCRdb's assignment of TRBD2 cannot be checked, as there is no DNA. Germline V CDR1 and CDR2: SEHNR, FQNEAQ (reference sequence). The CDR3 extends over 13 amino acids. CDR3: CAGTTSGDGTQYF.

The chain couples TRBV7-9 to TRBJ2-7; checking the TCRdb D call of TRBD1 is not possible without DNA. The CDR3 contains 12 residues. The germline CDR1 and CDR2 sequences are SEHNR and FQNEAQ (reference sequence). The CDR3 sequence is CASSFTGNEQYF.

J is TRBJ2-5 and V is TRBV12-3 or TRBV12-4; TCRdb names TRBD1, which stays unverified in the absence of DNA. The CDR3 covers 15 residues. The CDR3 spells CASSLGFSGRETQYF.

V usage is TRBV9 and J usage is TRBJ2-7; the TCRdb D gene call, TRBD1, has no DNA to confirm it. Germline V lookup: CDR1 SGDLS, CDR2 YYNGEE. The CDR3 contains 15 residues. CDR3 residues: CASSVGQGTIYEQYF.

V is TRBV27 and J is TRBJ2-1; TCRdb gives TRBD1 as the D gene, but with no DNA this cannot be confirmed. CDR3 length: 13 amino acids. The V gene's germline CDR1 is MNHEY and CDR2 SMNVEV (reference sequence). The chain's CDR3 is CASSIDSYNEQFF.

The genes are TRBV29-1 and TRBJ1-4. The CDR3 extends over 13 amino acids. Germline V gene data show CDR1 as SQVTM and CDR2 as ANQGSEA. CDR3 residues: CSVTREANEKLFF. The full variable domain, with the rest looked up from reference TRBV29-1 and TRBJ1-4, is SAVISQKPSRDICQRGTSLTIQCQVDSQVTMMFWYRQQPGQSLTLIATANQGSEATYESGFVIDKFPISRPNLTFSTLTVSNMSPEDSSIYLCSVTREANEKLFFGSGTQLSVL.

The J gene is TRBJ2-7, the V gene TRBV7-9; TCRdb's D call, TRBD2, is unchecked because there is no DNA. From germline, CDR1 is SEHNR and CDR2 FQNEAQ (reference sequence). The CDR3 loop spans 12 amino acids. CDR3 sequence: CASSWDESEQYF.

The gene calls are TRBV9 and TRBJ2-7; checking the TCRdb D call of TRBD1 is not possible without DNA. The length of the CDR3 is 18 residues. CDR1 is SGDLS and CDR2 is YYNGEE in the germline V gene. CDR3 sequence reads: CASSVTPPGGQGIYEQYF.

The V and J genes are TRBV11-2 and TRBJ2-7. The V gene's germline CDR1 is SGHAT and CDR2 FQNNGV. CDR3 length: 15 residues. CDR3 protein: CASSLEGSDSYEQYF.

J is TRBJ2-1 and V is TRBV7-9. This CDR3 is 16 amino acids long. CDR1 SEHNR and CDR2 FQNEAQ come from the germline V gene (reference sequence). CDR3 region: CASRTSDSSSYNEQFF.

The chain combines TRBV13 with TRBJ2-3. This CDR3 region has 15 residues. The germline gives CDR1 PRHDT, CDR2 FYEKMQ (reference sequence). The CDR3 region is CASSSNTEGLKTQYF.

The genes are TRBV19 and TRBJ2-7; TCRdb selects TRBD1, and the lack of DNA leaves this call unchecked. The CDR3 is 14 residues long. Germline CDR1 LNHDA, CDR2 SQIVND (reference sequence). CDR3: CASSPGYGSYEQYF.

The CDR3 is CATSRGAGAGNEQFF. V is TRBV15 and J is TRBJ2-1; TCRdb calls TRBD1, which cannot be checked without DNA. The CDR3 is 15 residues long. Germline CDR1 LNHNV, CDR2 YYDKDF (reference sequence).

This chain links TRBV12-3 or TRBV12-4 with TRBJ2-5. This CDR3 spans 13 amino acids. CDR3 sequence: CASSLQSRETQYF.

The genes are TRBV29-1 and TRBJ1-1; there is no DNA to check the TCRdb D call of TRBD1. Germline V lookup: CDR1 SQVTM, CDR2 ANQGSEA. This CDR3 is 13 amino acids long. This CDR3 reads CSVTDRAGTEAFF.

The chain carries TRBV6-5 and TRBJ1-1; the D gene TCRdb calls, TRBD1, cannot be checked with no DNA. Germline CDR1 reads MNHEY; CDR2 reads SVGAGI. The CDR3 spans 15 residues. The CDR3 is CASSYSKGASTEAFF.

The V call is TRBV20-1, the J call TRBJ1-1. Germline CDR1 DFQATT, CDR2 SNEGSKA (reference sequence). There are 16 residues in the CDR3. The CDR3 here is CSARVSLASENTEAFF.

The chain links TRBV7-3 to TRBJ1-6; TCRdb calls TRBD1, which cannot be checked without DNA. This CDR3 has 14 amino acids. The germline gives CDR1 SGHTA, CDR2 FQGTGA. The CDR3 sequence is CASSFGTGDSPLHF.

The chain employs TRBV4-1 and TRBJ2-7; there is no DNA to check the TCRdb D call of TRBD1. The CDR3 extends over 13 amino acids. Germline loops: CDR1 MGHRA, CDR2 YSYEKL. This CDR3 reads CASSFGQGSEQYF.

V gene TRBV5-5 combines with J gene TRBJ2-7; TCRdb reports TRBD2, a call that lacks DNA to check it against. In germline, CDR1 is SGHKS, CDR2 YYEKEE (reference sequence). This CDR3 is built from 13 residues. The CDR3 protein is CASSLGQRLEQYF. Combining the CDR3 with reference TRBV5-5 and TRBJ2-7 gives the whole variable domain DAGVTQSPTHLIKTRGQQVTLRCSPISGHKSVSWYQQVLGQGPQFIFQYYEKEERGRGNFPDRFSARQFPNYSSELNVNALLLGDSALYLCASSLGQRLEQYFGPGTRLTVT.

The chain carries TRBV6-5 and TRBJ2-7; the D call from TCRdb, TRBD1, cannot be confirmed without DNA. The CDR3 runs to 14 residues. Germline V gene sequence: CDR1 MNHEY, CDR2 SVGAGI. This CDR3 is CASSPVAPSYEQYF.